This T cell receptor (beta chain) emerged from a study of OX40 agonist ivuxolimab in advanced cancers. Study background: Of the participants, around 39% had some prior anti-PD-1, anti-PD-L1 or anti-CTLA-4 therapy, which was allowed.

Whole-study findings and limits: CD4+ and CD8+ blood T cells expanded clonally by week 6 at 0.1 to 3.0 mg/kg.

Concerning this clone itself: The antigen is not known.

The repertoire was sequenced with immunoSEQ multiplex PCR; TCRdb's copy has only in-frame clones and lacks some. This table has 55,000 to 65,000 clones, 85% appearing once. CDR1 is MNHNS and CDR2 is SASEGT in the germline V gene. The CDR3 runs to 15 residues. The J segment lost 3 bases and the V segment lost 3 bases, leaving 7 bases of the junction unmatched. This specimen was CD4+ or CD8+ T cells sorted from blood, taken in a trial of the OX40 agonist ivuxolimab. V is TRBV6-1 and J is TRBJ1-2; the match to TRBD1 covers 7 bases. This receptor was taken from an adult with an advanced solid tumor such as melanoma, head and neck, liver or kidney cancer. CDR3 in amino acids: CASSDRGKADYGYTF. The CDR3 DNA reads as TGTGCCAGCAGTGACAGGGGGAAGGCGGACTATGGCTACACCTTC.